The entry below describes one T cell receptor (beta chain). Trimming stripped 2 bases from V and 5 bases from J, with 16 bases between. This CDR3 region has 16 residues. The data are from a study of T-cell memory formation after mild COVID-19. TCRdb re-analysed the 5' RACE reads in MiXCR, keeping a single row per CDR3 protein. This table has hundreds of thousands of distinct CDR3 sequences, less than 25% appearing once. The chain employs TRBV12-3 or TRBV12-4 and TRBJ1-3; D gene ambiguous. The TCR originated in an adult woman who had mild COVID-19 (a few samples of this study predate the infection). Cell type and time point are not known. The source material was PBMCs or a T cell subset sorted from them (not recorded which). CDR3 DNA: TGTGCCAGCAGTTTAAGCGGGTCTCGCCTTAGAAACACCATATATTTT. Translated, it gives CASSLSGSRLRNTIYF.